The clone carrying this TCR beta chain occurred a few times. Its specificity is unknown. The junction differs from germline at one of its ends, possibly a read error. Germline V lookup: CDR1 SGHTA, CDR2 FQGNSA. CDR3 size: 14 residues. This record comes from a study of T cell repertoires in cytomegalovirus infection. Study information: Public TCR beta signatures were indicative of both CMV infection and a matching HLA type.

Findings and caveats of the study: Predominance within the ex vivo response was attributable to HLA-C-restricted CMV-specific TCR beta clonotypes.

In TCRdb, the reads were re-called with MiXCR into one record per CDR3 protein. Among roughly 570,000 distinct CDR3 sequences listed, 40% were seen once. The chain couples TRBV7-2 to TRBJ2-2, with D perhaps matching TRBD2 (5 bases). The TCR sequence derives from a human donor in good health (CMV status not recorded). Some clones in this sample may be carry-over from other donors' samples. The sample here was cultured PBMCs, taken from culture after CMV antigen stimulation. DNA for the CDR3: TGTGCCGGCAGGCTAGCCTCAAACACCGGGGAGCTGTTTTTT. It is translated as CAGRLASNTGELFF. The variable domain in full, with the rest retrieved from reference TRBV7-2 and TRBJ2-2, is GAGVSQSPSNKVTEKGKDVELRCDPISGHTALYWYRQSLGQGLEFLIYFQGNSAPDKSGLPSDRFSAERTGGSVSTLTIQRTQQEDSAVYLCAGRLASNTGELFFGEGSRLTVL.